The clone carrying this TCR beta chain has ten or more counts. Its matching antigen is unknown. The data derive from a study of blood T cells in healthy people across ages. Regarding the study as a whole: The study found TCR beta diversity correlated strongly with naive T cell percentage.

Then a second PCR, running roughly 7 to 11 cycles, was carried out with a sample-barcoded 5' primer and a J-beta primer mix. MiXCR, run by TCRdb on the 5' RACE reads, gives a single entry per CDR3 protein. The sample has about 670,000 distinct CDR3 sequences; under 65% are singletons. Looked up from germline, CDR1 is SGHTA and CDR2 is FQGNSA. CDR3 length: 13 residues. V dropped 2 bases and J dropped 5 bases, with 9 bases sitting between them. This chain joins TRBV7-2 and TRBJ2-5; D possibly corresponds to TRBD1 (7 bases). Sequencing was done on a sample of blood. The clonotype originates from an elderly woman in good health. The CDR3 DNA follows: TGTGCCAGCAGCTTATCAGGGGGGGAGACCCAGTACTTC. It is translated as CASSLSGGETQYF.